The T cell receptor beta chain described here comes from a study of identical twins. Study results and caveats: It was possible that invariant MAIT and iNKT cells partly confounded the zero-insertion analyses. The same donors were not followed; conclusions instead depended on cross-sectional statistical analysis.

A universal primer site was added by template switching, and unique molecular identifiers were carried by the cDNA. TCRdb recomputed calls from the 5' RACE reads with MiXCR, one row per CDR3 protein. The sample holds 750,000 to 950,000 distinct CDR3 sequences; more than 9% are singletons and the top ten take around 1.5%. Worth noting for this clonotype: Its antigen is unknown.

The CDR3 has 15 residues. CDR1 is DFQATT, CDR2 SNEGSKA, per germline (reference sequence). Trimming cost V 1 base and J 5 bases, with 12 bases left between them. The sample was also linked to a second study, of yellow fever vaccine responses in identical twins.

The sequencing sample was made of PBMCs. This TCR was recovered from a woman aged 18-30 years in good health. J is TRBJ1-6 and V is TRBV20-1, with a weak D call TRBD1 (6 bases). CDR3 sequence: CSARVPGHDNSPLHF. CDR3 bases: TGCAGTGCTAGAGTTCCGGGACATGATAATTCACCCCTCCACTTT.